Given below is one T cell receptor beta chain in context. As yet, its antigen is unknown. The sample comes from a study of shared clonotypes between healthy human individuals. Study-wide results and limits: What limited the represented genetic and exposure-history diversity was the small number of donors. Sorted-subset sequencing was shown by rarefaction to be incomplete despite large depth.

Clones were read by immunoSEQ multiplex PCR, and TCRdb kept only the in-frame ones, dropping some. The data hold some 800,000 clones, with 92% observed a single time. CD8 cells regarded as naive lacked CD45RO, were positively chosen for CCR7, and omitted terminally differentiated effector memory CD45RA+ cells. Trimming took 1 base from V and 6 from J, leaving 16 bases between them. The V gene's germline CDR1 is LNHDA and CDR2 SQIVND (reference sequence). The CDR3 loop spans 15 amino acids. The V call is TRBV19, the J call TRBJ2-7, with TRBD1 as a possible D gene (6 bases). The sample taken for sequencing was naive CD8+ T cells sorted from blood. This TCR came from a man aged 25 to 40 in good health. As DNA, the CDR3 is TGTGCCAGTAGTATAGGATCTTTTGACAGGAGCGAGCAGTACTTC. Protein: CASSIGSFDRSEQYF.